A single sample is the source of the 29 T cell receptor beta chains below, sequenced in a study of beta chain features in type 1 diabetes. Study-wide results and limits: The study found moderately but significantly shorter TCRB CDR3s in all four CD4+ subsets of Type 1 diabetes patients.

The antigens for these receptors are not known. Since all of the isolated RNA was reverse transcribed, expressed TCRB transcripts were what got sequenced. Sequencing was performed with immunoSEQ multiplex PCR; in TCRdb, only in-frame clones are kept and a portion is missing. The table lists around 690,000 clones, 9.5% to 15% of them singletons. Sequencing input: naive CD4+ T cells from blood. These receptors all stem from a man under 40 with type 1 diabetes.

This CDR3 reads CASSPQAGGYEQFF. Written as DNA, the CDR3 is TGTGCCAGCTCACCGCAAGCTGGGGGCTATGAGCAGTTCTTC. This chain uses TRBV18 with TRBJ2-1, with D possibly being TRBD1 (6 bases). The germline V and J ends were trimmed by 3 bases and 8 bases, with 14 bases remaining between them. Germline V CDR1 and CDR2: KGHSH, LQKENI. The CDR3 length is 14 residues.

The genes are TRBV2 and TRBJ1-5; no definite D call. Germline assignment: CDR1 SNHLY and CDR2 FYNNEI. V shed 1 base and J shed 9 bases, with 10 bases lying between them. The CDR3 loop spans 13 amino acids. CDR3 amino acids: CASSEGEERPQHF. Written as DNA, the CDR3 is TGTGCCAGCAGTGAAGGGGAGGAAAGGCCCCAGCATTTT.

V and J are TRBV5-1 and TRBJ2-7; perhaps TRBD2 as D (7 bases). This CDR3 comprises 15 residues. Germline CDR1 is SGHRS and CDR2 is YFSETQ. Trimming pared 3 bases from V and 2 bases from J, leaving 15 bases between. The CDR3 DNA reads TGCGCCAGCAGCTCTACGACGGGGGGCCCCTACGAGCAGTACTTC. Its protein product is CASSSTTGGPYEQYF.

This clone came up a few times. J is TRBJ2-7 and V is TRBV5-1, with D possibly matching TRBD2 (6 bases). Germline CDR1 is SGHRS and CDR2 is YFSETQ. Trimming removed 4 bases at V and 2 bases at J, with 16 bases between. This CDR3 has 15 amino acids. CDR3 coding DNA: TGCGCCAGCAGCCCCCTTTCGGGAGCGCCCTACGAGCAGTACTTC. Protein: CASSPLSGAPYEQYF.

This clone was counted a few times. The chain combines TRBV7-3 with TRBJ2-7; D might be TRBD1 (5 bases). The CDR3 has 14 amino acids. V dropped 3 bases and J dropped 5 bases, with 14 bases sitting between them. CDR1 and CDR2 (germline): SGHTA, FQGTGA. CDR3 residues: CASSFTPGSHEQYF. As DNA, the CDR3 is TGTGCCAGCAGCTTCACCCCAGGGTCTCACGAGCAGTACTTC.

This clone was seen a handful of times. The CDR3 nucleotides are TGTGCCAGCAGCTTAGTTGGGACAGTCTTCACAGATACGCAGTATTTT. Residues: CASSLVGTVFTDTQYF. This sequence joins TRBV11-2 and TRBJ2-3; 7 positions match TRBD1. This CDR3 is built from 16 residues. Germline assignment: CDR1 SGHAT and CDR2 FQNNGV. J gave up 2 bases and V 1 base, and 6 bases lay outside the gene matches.

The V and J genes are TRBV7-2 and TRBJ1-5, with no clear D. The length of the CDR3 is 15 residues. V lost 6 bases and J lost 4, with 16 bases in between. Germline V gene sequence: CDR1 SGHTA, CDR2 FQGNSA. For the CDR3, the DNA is TGTGCCAGCAGTGATCTGGGCAGAATTAATCAGCCCCAGCATTTT. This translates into CASSDLGRINQPQHF.

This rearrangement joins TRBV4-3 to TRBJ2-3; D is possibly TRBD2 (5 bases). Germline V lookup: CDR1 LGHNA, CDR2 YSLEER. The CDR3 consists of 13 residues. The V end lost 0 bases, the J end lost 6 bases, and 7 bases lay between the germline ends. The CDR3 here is CASSQERRDTQYF. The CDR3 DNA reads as TGCGCCAGCAGCCAAGAGAGGAGGGATACGCAGTATTTT.

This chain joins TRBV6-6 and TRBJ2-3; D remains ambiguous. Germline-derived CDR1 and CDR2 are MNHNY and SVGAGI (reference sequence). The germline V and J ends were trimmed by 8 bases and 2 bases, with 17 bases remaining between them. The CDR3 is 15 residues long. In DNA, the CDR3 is TGTGCCAGCGTTACGGAATTGAGATCCACAGATACGCAGTATTTT. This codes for CASVTELRSTDTQYF.

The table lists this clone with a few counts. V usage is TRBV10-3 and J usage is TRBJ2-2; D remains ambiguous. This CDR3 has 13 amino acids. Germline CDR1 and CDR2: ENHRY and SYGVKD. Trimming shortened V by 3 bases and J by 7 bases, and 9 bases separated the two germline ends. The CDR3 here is CAISEVYNGELFF. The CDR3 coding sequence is TGTGCCATCAGTGAAGTGTATAACGGGGAGCTGTTTTTT.

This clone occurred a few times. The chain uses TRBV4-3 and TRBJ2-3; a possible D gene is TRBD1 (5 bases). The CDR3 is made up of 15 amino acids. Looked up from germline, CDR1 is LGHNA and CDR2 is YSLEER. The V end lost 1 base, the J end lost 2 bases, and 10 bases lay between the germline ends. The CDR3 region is CASSQVGANTDTQYF. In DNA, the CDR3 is TGCGCCAGCAGCCAAGTTGGGGCGAACACAGATACGCAGTATTTT.

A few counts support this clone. The CDR3 region is CASSMQNTEAFF. CDR3 nucleotides: TGTGCCAGCAGTATGCAGAACACTGAAGCTTTCTTT. The V and J genes are TRBV27 and TRBJ1-1; D remains ambiguous. This CDR3 is 12 amino acids long. V was clipped by 5 bases and J by 1 base, with 5 bases between them. Germline V gene sequence: CDR1 MNHEY, CDR2 SMNVEV (reference sequence).

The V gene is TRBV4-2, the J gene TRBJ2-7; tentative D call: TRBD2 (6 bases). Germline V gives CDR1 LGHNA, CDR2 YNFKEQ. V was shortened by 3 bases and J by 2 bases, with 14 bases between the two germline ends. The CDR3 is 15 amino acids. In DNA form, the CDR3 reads TGTGCCAGCAGCCAGGGGGGAACAGGTACCTACGAGCAGTACTTC. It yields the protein CASSQGGTGTYEQYF.

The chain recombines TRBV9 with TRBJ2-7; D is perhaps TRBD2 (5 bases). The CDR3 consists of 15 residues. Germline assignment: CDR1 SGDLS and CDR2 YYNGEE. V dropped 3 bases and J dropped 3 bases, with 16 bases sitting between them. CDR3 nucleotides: TGTGCCAGCAGCGGAGGCGGAGGCAGGCTCTACGAGCAGTACTTC. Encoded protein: CASSGGGGRLYEQYF.

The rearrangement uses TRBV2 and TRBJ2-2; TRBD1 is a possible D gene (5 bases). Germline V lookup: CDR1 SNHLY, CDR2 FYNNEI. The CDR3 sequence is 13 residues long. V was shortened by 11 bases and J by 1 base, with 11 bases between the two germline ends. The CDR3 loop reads CAAQGRNTGELFF. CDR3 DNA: TGTGCCGCTCAGGGTAGGAACACCGGGGAGCTGTTTTTT.

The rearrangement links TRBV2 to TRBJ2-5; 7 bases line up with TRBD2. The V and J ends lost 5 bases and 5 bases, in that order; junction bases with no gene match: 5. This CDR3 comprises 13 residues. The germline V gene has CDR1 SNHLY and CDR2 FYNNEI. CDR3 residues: CASSPGRGETQYF. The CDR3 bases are TGTGCCAGCAGTCCCGGGCGGGGGGAGACCCAGTACTTC.

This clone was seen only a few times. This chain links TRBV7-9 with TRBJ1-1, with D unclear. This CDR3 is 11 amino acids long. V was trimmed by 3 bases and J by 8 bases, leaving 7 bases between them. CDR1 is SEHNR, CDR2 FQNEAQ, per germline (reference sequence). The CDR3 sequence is CASSLRDEAFF. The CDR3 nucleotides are TGTGCCAGCAGCTTGCGAGACGAAGCTTTCTTT.

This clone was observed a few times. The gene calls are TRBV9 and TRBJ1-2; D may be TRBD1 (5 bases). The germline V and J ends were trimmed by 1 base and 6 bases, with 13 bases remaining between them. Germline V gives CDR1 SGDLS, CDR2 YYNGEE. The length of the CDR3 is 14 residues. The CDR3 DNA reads TGTGCCAGCAGCGTAAGGGACGGTCCTAATGGCTACACCTTC. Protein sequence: CASSVRDGPNGYTF. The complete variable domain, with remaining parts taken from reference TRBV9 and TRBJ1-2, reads DSGVTQTPKHLITATGQRVTLRCSPRSGDLSVYWYQQSLDQGLQFLIQYYNGEERAKGNILERFSAQQFPDLHSELNLSSLELGDSALYFCASSVRDGPNGYTFGSGTRLTVV.

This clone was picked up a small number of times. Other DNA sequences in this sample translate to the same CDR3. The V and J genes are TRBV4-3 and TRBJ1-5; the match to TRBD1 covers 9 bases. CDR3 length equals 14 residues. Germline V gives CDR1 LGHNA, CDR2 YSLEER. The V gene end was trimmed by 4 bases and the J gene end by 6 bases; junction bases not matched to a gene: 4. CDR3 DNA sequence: TGCGCCAGCAGCCCGGGACAGGGATCTCAGCCCCAGCATTTT. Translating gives CASSPGQGSQPQHF.

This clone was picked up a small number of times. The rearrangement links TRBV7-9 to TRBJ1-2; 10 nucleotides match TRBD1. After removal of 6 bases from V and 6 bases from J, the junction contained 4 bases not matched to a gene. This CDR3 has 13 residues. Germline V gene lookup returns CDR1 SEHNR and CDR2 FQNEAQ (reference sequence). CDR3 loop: CASSTGTGDGYTF. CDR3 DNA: TGTGCCAGCAGTACCGGGACAGGGGATGGCTACACCTTC.

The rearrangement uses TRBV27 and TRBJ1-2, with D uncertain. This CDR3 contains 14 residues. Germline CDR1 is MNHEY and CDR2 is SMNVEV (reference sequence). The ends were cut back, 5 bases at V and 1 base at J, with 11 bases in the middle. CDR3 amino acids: CASSPGPYNYGYTF. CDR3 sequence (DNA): TGTGCCAGCAGTCCAGGACCCTATAACTATGGCTACACCTTC.

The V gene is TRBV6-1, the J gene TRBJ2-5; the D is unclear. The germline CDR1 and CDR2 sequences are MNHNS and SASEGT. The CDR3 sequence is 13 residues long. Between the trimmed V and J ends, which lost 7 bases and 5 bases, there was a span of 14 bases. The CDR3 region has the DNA TGTGCCAGCACCGCATGGCGGTGGGAGACCCAGTACTTC. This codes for CASTAWRWETQYF.

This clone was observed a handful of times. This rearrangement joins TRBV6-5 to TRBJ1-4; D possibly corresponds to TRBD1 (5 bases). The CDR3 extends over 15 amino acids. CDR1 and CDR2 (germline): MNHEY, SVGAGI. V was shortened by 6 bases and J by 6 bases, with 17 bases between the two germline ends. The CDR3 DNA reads TGTGCCAGCAGCAAATCGACAGCTACTTATGAAAAACTGTTTTTT. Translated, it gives CASSKSTATYEKLFF.

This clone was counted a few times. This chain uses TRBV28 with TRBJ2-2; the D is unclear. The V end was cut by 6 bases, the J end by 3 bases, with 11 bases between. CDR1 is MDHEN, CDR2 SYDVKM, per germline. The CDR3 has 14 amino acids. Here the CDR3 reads CASSTAQYTGELFF. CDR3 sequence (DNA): TGTGCCAGCAGCACAGCGCAGTACACCGGGGAGCTGTTTTTT.

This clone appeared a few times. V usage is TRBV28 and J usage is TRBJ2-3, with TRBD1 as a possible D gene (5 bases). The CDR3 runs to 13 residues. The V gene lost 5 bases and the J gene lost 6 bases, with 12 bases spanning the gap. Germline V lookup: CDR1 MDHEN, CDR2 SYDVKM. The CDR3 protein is CASSLSYRDTQYF. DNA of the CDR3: TGTGCCAGCAGTCTATCCTACAGGGATACGCAGTATTTT.

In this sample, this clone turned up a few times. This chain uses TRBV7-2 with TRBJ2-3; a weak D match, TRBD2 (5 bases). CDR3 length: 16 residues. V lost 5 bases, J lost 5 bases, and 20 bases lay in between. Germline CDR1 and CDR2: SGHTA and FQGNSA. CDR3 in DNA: TGTGCCAGCAGCCCCCCAGGATCCGTCAGCGGAGATACGCAGTATTTT. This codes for CASSPPGSVSGDTQYF. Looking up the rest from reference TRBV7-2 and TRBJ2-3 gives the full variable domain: GAGVSQSPSNKVTEKGKDVELRCDPISGHTALYWYRQSLGQGLEFLIYFQGNSAPDKSGLPSDRFSAERTGGSVSTLTIQRTQQEDSAVYLCASSPPGSVSGDTQYFGPGTRLTVL.

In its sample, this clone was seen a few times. The DNA for the CDR3 is TGTGCCAGCAGTTCCAGGACATACAATGAGCAGTTCTTC. Its protein product is CASSSRTYNEQFF. This rearrangement joins TRBV27 to TRBJ2-1, with D possibly being TRBD1 (5 bases). The germline CDR1 and CDR2 sequences are MNHEY and SMNVEV (reference sequence). V was clipped by 4 bases and J by 4 bases, with 8 bases between them. The CDR3 loop spans 13 amino acids.

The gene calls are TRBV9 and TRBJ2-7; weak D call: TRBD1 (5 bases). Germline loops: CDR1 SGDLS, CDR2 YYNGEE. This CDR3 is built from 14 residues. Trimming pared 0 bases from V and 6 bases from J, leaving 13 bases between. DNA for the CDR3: TGTGCCAGCAGCGTAGGTGGCAGGGTCTCCGAGCAGTACTTC. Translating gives CASSVGGRVSEQYF.

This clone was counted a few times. The CDR3 DNA is TGTGCCAGCAGTGTCACCCCTAGCGGGGGGCTTTACAATGAGCAGTTCTTC. The encoded protein is CASSVTPSGGLYNEQFF. This chain joins TRBV6-4 and TRBJ2-1, with 11 bases identical to TRBD2. Germline CDR1 is MRHNA and CDR2 is SNTAGT. The CDR3 covers 17 residues. J lost 4 bases, V lost 4 bases, and 9 bases had no gene match.